One sample yielded the 27 T cell receptor beta chains listed below, sequenced in a study of cytomegalovirus exposure and HLA in healthy donors (dated by TCRdb to 2017 to 2019). The method was the immunoSEQ multiplex PCR assay. For the multiplex PCR, a mixture combining 60 forward primers for TCR Vbeta segments and 13 reverse primers for TCR Jbeta segments was used. The table comes from immuneACCESS by way of TCRdb, which keeps in-frame sequences with V and J called. Part of the clones is missing from these tables; in studies checked, under half for an unresolved V gene and the rest for unknown reasons. The sample yields some 56,000 clones; roughly 80% were counted once. The top ten hold 1.5% to 2% of the sample. Specimen: PBMCs. The receptors originated from a human donor in good health.

The V and J genes are TRBV4-3 and TRBJ1-1; 8 bases agree with TRBD1. The junction had 8 bases not matched to a gene; V was cut back by 4 bases and J by 1 base. Germline CDR1 reads LGHNA; CDR2 reads YSLEER. The CDR3 consists of 16 residues. The CDR3 sequence is CASSPGQGKWNTEAFF. CDR3 coding DNA: TGCGCCAGCAGCCCCGGACAGGGAAAATGGAACACTGAAGCTTTCTTT.

The CDR3 is CASTKLGERYTF. DNA of the CDR3: TGTGCCAGCACCAAATTAGGGGAACGCTACACCTTC. The J gene is TRBJ1-2, the V gene TRBV2, with D perhaps TRBD1 (5 bases). Germline lookup yields CDR1 SNHLY and CDR2 FYNNEI. V was shortened by 7 bases and J by 9 bases, with 15 bases between the two germline ends. The CDR3 is 12 residues long.

This clone appeared a few times. The rearrangement joins TRBV5-5 to TRBJ2-7; TRBD2 matches 7 bases. V lost 0 bases, J lost 0 bases, and 12 bases stayed unmatched. Germline V gene sequence: CDR1 SGHKS, CDR2 YYEKEE (reference sequence). The CDR3 extends over 18 amino acids. The CDR3 nucleotides are TGTGCCAGCAGCTTGGAGGCTGAGGGGCCGGGGGGCTCCTACGAGCAGTACTTC. Translating gives CASSLEAEGPGGSYEQYF. The full variable domain, its missing parts supplied by reference TRBV5-5 and TRBJ2-7, is DAGVTQSPTHLIKTRGQQVTLRCSPISGHKSVSWYQQVLGQGPQFIFQYYEKEERGRGNFPDRFSARQFPNYSSELNVNALLLGDSALYLCASSLEAEGPGGSYEQYFGPGTRLTVT.

The gene calls are TRBV7-8 and TRBJ2-7; TRBD2 agrees at 10 bases. The CDR3 runs to 15 residues. CDR1 and CDR2 (germline): SGHVS, FQNEAQ. Germline trimming cut 1 base from V and 3 bases from J; bases unmatched to any gene: 3. The CDR3 nucleotides are TGTGCCAGCAGCTTAGGACTAGCGGGCAACTACGAGCAGTACTTC. Protein sequence: CASSLGLAGNYEQYF.

The gene calls are TRBV7-8 and TRBJ1-1; D not certain. From germline, CDR1 is SGHVS and CDR2 FQNEAQ. The V gene lost 3 bases and the J gene lost 1 base, with 9 bases spanning the gap. CDR3 length equals 14 residues. As DNA, the CDR3 is TGTGCCAGCAGCTTCTTGTCGGGGAACACTGAAGCTTTCTTT. Its protein product is CASSFLSGNTEAFF.

The chain carries TRBV28 and TRBJ2-7; the match to TRBD2 covers 7 bases. Germline-derived CDR1 and CDR2 are MDHEN and SYDVKM. The CDR3 contains 17 residues. Trimming took 5 bases from V and 3 from J; bases not matched to a gene: 16. The CDR3 region is CASSHRDLTSYNYEQYF. The CDR3 DNA reads as TGTGCCAGCAGTCACCGGGATTTGACTAGCTATAACTACGAGCAGTACTTC. Full variable domain (rest looked up from reference TRBV28 and TRBJ2-7): DVKVTQSSRYLVKRTGEKVFLECVQDMDHENMFWYRQDPGLGLRLIYFSYDVKMKEKGDIPEGYSVSREKKERFSLILESASTNQTSMYLCASSHRDLTSYNYEQYFGPGTRLTVT.

The chain combines TRBV6-6 with TRBJ1-4, with D tentatively TRBD1 (5 bases). The CDR3 length is 12 residues. Germline-derived CDR1 and CDR2 are MNHNY and SVGAGI (reference sequence). V was pared by 8 bases and J by 8 bases, with 12 bases between. The CDR3 is CASRPGNEKLFF. Here the CDR3 DNA reads TGTGCCAGCCGGCCAGGGAACGAAAAACTGTTTTTT.

This clone was seen just once. This chain links TRBV11-2 with TRBJ2-7, with 9 positions matching TRBD2. Trimming at V came to 5 bases and at J to 4 bases, leaving 9 bases not matched to a gene. Germline V gene lookup returns CDR1 SGHAT and CDR2 FQNNGV. The CDR3 loop spans 15 amino acids. The CDR3 DNA reads as TGTGCCAGCAGCCCGGGGCTAGCGGGAATTTACGAGCAGTACTTC. Protein product: CASSPGLAGIYEQYF.

This chain uses TRBV9 with TRBJ1-2; 10 positions match TRBD1. There are 17 residues in the CDR3. Germline CDR1 SGDLS, CDR2 YYNGEE. The junction had 13 bases not matched to a gene; V was cut back by 0 bases and J by 8 bases. As DNA, the CDR3 is TGTGCCAGCAGCGTAGACCCGACAGGGGGCCCTCTATGGGGCTACACCTTC. Its translation: CASSVDPTGGPLWGYTF.

The rearrangement uses TRBV28 and TRBJ2-3, with 7 nucleotides matching TRBD2. The CDR3 totals 15 residues. J lost 0 bases, V lost 7 bases, and 7 bases had no gene match. Germline CDR1 reads MDHEN; CDR2 reads SYDVKM. CDR3 amino acids: CASKISGRSTDTQYF. As DNA, the CDR3 is TGTGCCAGCAAGATTAGCGGGCGGAGCACAGATACGCAGTATTTT.

The CDR3 loop reads CASSFGGGDYGYTF. The CDR3 DNA follows: TGCGCCAGCAGCTTCGGCGGGGGGGACTATGGCTACACCTTC. The chain recombines TRBV4-3 with TRBJ1-2; maybe TRBD1 (5 bases). This CDR3 is 14 amino acids long. The V gene lost 5 bases and the J gene lost 3 bases, with 13 bases spanning the gap. CDR1 LGHNA and CDR2 YSLEER come from the germline V gene.

The V gene is TRBV28, the J gene TRBJ2-7, with D possibly TRBD2 on 5 matching bases. This CDR3 contains 14 residues. Trimming shortened V by 5 bases and J by 7 bases, and 18 bases separated the two germline ends. The germline V gene encodes CDR1 MDHEN and CDR2 SYDVKM. CDR3 bases: TGTGCCAGCAGTCTCCGGACTGCTATATTGGAGCAGTACTTC. Protein product: CASSLRTAILEQYF.

The V call is TRBV4-3, the J call TRBJ2-7, with D perhaps TRBD2 (6 bases). This CDR3 has 16 amino acids. Germline V gene sequence: CDR1 LGHNA, CDR2 YSLEER. The V and J ends lost 1 base and 2 bases respectively, with 15 bases between them. The CDR3 sequence: CASSQGFSGGAYEQYF. CDR3 DNA sequence: TGCGCCAGCAGCCAAGGTTTTAGCGGAGGGGCCTACGAGCAGTACTTC.

The chain joins TRBV5-1 to TRBJ1-3; the D gene is possibly TRBD1 (6 bases). Germline V lookup: CDR1 SGHRS, CDR2 YFSETQ. V dropped 0 bases and J dropped 3 bases, with 13 bases sitting between them. This CDR3 has 16 amino acids. CDR3 residues: CASSLAGVSLGNTIYF. In DNA form, the CDR3 reads TGCGCCAGCAGCTTGGCAGGGGTGTCCCTTGGAAACACCATATATTTT.

V and J are TRBV18 and TRBJ2-5; 9 bases map to TRBD2. CDR1 and CDR2 from the germline V gene are KGHSH and LQKENI. V shed 5 bases and J 0 bases; nucleotides not matched to a gene: 4. This CDR3 has 15 residues. The CDR3 loop reads CASSATSGNQETQYF. As DNA, the CDR3 is TGTGCCAGCTCAGCGACTAGCGGAAACCAAGAGACCCAGTACTTC.

This chain connects TRBV28 to TRBJ2-5; 7 positions agree with TRBD2. The CDR3 contains 16 residues. Germline V gene sequence: CDR1 MDHEN, CDR2 SYDVKM. V lost 4 bases, J lost 5 bases, and 13 bases stayed unmatched. CDR3 sequence reads: CASSSPSGVGYETQYF. The DNA of the CDR3 is TGTGCCAGCAGTTCCCCTAGCGGTGTAGGGTACGAGACCCAGTACTTC.

The V call is TRBV5-1, the J call TRBJ1-5; the match to TRBD1 covers 9 bases. CDR1 is SGHRS, CDR2 YFSETQ, per germline. The CDR3 sequence is 14 residues long. With V trimmed by 4 bases and J by 6 bases, 5 bases remained unmatched. CDR3 in DNA: TGCGCCAGCAGCCCACGGACAGGGGCTCAGCCCCAGCATTTT. Translation: CASSPRTGAQPQHF.

The J gene is TRBJ2-7, the V gene TRBV6-5; the D gene is possibly TRBD2 (6 bases). The V end was cut by 2 bases, the J end by 0 bases, with 11 bases between. The CDR3 loop spans 15 amino acids. The V gene's germline CDR1 is MNHEY and CDR2 SVGAGI. CDR3 sequence reads: CASSYEAGSSYEQYF. DNA for the CDR3: TGTGCCAGCAGTTACGAGGCGGGGAGCTCCTACGAGCAGTACTTC.

This chain connects TRBV18 to TRBJ2-6; D is undetermined. V was clipped by 2 bases and J by 4 bases, with 3 bases between them. This CDR3 spans 13 amino acids. Germline-derived CDR1 and CDR2 are KGHSH and LQKENI. CDR3 DNA: TGTGCCAGCTCACCATCGGGGGCCAACGTCCTGACTTTC. Residues: CASSPSGANVLTF.

The chain carries TRBV27 and TRBJ1-1; 9 nucleotides line up with TRBD1. The germline V gene encodes CDR1 MNHEY and CDR2 SMNVEV (reference sequence). The V and J ends lost 5 bases and 4 bases, in that order; junction bases with no gene match: 17. This CDR3 has 18 amino acids. The CDR3 region has the DNA TGTGCCAGCAGTCCTTCGACAGGGGGAACGGAGGGTGTCACTGAAGCTTTCTTT. The encoded protein is CASSPSTGGTEGVTEAFF.

The V and J genes are TRBV6-1 and TRBJ2-3, with 11 bases fitting TRBD1. Trimming took 4 bases from V and 4 from J; bases not matched to a gene: 1. From germline, CDR1 is MNHNS and CDR2 SASEGT. The CDR3 loop spans 14 amino acids. This CDR3 is CASSGGQGADTQYF. For the CDR3, the DNA is TGTGCCAGCAGTGGGGGACAGGGGGCAGATACGCAGTATTTT.

The CDR3 here is CASSLGGKGQDEQFF. CDR3 in DNA: TGTGCCAGCAGCTTAGGCGGGAAAGGGCAGGATGAGCAGTTCTTC. The J gene is TRBJ2-1, the V gene TRBV7-2; TRBD2 might be the D (6 bases). Germline values: CDR1 SGHTA, CDR2 FQGNSA. This CDR3 region has 15 residues. V shed 1 base and J shed 8 bases, with 15 bases lying between them.

V and J are TRBV28 and TRBJ2-7, with TRBD2 identical over 11 bases. V lost 5 bases, J lost 3 bases, and 3 bases stayed unmatched. The CDR3 loop spans 14 amino acids. Germline V gene sequence: CDR1 MDHEN, CDR2 SYDVKM. The DNA of the CDR3 is TGTGCCAGCAGTCGGACTAGCGGGTTCTACGAGCAGTACTTC. It codes for CASSRTSGFYEQYF.

The V and J genes are TRBV7-2 and TRBJ1-6; D not resolved. This CDR3 comprises 15 residues. Germline CDR1 and CDR2: SGHTA and FQGNSA. V dropped 1 base and J dropped 7 bases, with 11 bases sitting between them. CDR3 bases: TGTGCCAGCAGCTTAGGGGCCCTTTTGAATTCACCCCTCCACTTT. Translated: CASSLGALLNSPLHF.

The chain couples TRBV7-2 to TRBJ2-3; no definite D call. Per the germline V gene, CDR1 is SGHTA and CDR2 is FQGNSA. The CDR3 contains 13 residues. V lost 2 bases and J 2 bases, leaving 5 bases between the germline ends. The CDR3 spells CASSLQVTDTQYF. The CDR3 DNA reads TGTGCCAGCAGCTTACAGGTCACAGATACGCAGTATTTT.

The chain recombines TRBV29-1 with TRBJ2-5; 7 positions agree with TRBD1. The CDR3 loop spans 15 amino acids. The germline V gene encodes CDR1 SQVTM and CDR2 ANQGSEA. The ends lost 2 bases at V and 3 bases at J; junction bases unmatched: 9. The CDR3: CSVEFLRDRKETQYF. The DNA for the CDR3 is TGCAGCGTTGAATTCCTCCGGGACAGAAAAGAGACCCAGTACTTC.

This chain joins TRBV4-3 and TRBJ2-7, with 9 bases matching TRBD1. CDR1 and CDR2 (germline): LGHNA, YSLEER. J gave up 7 bases and V 3 bases, and 10 bases lay outside the gene matches. This CDR3 comprises 15 residues. CDR3 loop: CASSHVRDRAGEQYF. DNA of the CDR3: TGCGCCAGCAGCCATGTCCGGGACAGGGCTGGAGAGCAGTACTTC.